One sample yielded the 14 T cell receptor beta chains listed below, sequenced in a study of neurological immune-mediated disorders. A single record per CDR3 protein comes from TCRdb applying MiXCR to the 5' RACE reads. The repertoire holds around 65,000 distinct CDR3 sequences, with approximately 5.3% as singletons. The sample taken for sequencing was PBMCs. All receptors derive from a human donor with multiple sclerosis. The donor label of this sample is uncertain.

This clonotype showed up many times. The J gene is TRBJ2-1, the V gene TRBV5-4; D is ambiguous. The CDR3 consists of 13 residues. CDR1 and CDR2 from the germline V gene are SGHNT and YYREEE (reference sequence). V was shortened by 2 bases and J by 7 bases, with 10 bases between the two germline ends. CDR3 DNA sequence: TGTGCCAGCAGCTTTGTAAAGGATAATGAGCAGTTCTTC. This translates into CASSFVKDNEQFF.

This clonotype was counted many times. The chain joins TRBV5-6 to TRBJ2-1, with D possibly called TRBD1 or TRBD2 (5 bases each). V shed 5 bases and J shed 3 bases, with 15 bases lying between them. Germline loops: CDR1 SGHDT, CDR2 YYEEEE. The CDR3 contains 15 residues. The CDR3: CASRPGGILYNEQFF. DNA for the CDR3: TGTGCCAGCAGACCTGGGGGTATCCTCTACAATGAGCAGTTCTTC.

The sample holds many counts of this clonotype. The chain couples TRBV6-6 to TRBJ2-5; 9 bases line up with TRBD2. V gave up 5 bases and J gave up 3 bases; unmatched junction bases: 10. The germline V gene has CDR1 MNHNY and CDR2 SVGAGI (reference sequence). The CDR3 spans 16 residues. In DNA form, the CDR3 reads TGTGCCAGCAGTCACCGGCCAGCGGGGGGCGAAGAGACCCAGTACTTC. Protein: CASSHRPAGGEETQYF.

This clonotype was seen repeatedly, ten times or more. The V gene is TRBV10-2, the J gene TRBJ1-5; D perhaps matches TRBD1 (6 bases). This CDR3 spans 14 amino acids. Germline V lookup: CDR1 WSHSY, CDR2 SAAADI. V gave up 7 bases and J gave up 0 bases, with 10 bases separating them. The CDR3 DNA follows: TGCGCCAGCAAGGACAGTGATAGCAATCAGCCCCAGCATTTT. Translated, it gives CASKDSDSNQPQHF.

Many counts were recorded for this clonotype. The chain employs TRBV5-4 and TRBJ2-3; no clear D gene. This CDR3 region has 15 residues. Trimming removed 5 bases from V and 0 bases from J, with 13 bases in between. Germline V gene sequence: CDR1 SGHNT, CDR2 YYREEE (reference sequence). CDR3 region: CASRRSGFSTDTQYF. DNA for the CDR3: TGTGCCAGCAGGAGGTCAGGTTTTAGCACAGATACGCAGTATTTT.

Many counts were recorded for this clonotype. The chain employs TRBV3-1 and TRBJ1-4; no definite D call. Germline CDR1 reads LGHDT; CDR2 reads YNNKEL (reference sequence). V was pared by 2 bases and J by 11 bases, with 12 bases between. The CDR3 covers 13 residues. The CDR3 reads CASSQFTGHKLFF. DNA for the CDR3: TGTGCCAGCAGCCAATTTACTGGGCATAAACTGTTTTTT.

This clonotype has a count of ten or more. The rearrangement links TRBV5-1 to TRBJ2-7; TRBD1 matches 7 bases. The CDR3 has 14 residues. The germline V gene has CDR1 SGHRS and CDR2 YFSETQ. Losses at the gene ends were 2 bases for V and 4 bases for J; bases not matched to a gene: 6. As DNA, the CDR3 is TGCGCCAGCAGCTTATCACAGGGGAGTTACGAGCAGTACTTC. Translated: CASSLSQGSYEQYF.

This clonotype was seen repeatedly, ten times or more. The chain employs TRBV29-1 and TRBJ2-3; D may be TRBD1 (6 bases). The CDR3 length is 15 residues. V dropped 6 bases and J dropped 0 bases, with 16 bases sitting between them. Germline V gene data show CDR1 as SQVTM and CDR2 as ANQGSEA. The CDR3 is CSVTPTGPSTDTQYF. The CDR3 bases are TGCAGCGTCACACCAACAGGGCCGAGCACAGATACGCAGTATTTT.

This clonotype has ten or more counts. The rearrangement uses TRBV7-6 and TRBJ2-3, with D hard to call. CDR1 and CDR2 (germline): SGHVS, FNYEAQ. Trimming cost V 1 base and J 4 bases, with 12 bases left between them. CDR3 size: 15 residues. The CDR3 protein is CASSLVLRGADTQYF. In nucleotides, the CDR3 is TGTGCCAGCAGCTTAGTCCTGCGTGGGGCAGATACGCAGTATTTT.

In its sample, this clonotype was seen many times. The genes are TRBV7-9 and TRBJ2-7; D is unclear. The CDR3 runs to 12 residues. Per the germline V gene, CDR1 is SEHNR and CDR2 is FQNEAQ (reference sequence). V gave up 2 bases and J gave up 3 bases, with 5 bases separating them. Written as DNA, the CDR3 is TGTGCCAGCAGCTTACAAGTCTACGAGCAGTACTTC. Amino acids: CASSLQVYEQYF. The full variable domain, rest sourced from reference TRBV7-9 and TRBJ2-7, is DTGVSQNPRHKITKRGQNVTFRCDPISEHNRLYWYRQTLGQGPEFLTYFQNEAQLEKSRLLSDRFSAERPKGSFSTLEIQRTEQGDSAMYLCASSLQVYEQYFGPGTRLTVT.

There are a few counts of this clonotype. V is TRBV5-1 and J is TRBJ2-1; weak D call: TRBD2 (6 bases). This CDR3 comprises 14 residues. CDR1 and CDR2 from the germline V gene are SGHRS and YFSETQ. V lost 0 bases and J lost 8, with 12 bases in between. CDR3 DNA sequence: TGCGCCAGCAGCTTGGGGGCCGGGGAGGATGAGCAGTTCTTC. Protein product: CASSLGAGEDEQFF.

This clonotype has at least ten counts. The chain is built from TRBV5-5 and TRBJ2-1, with 8 bases lining up with TRBD2. CDR1 SGHKS and CDR2 YYEKEE come from the germline V gene (reference sequence). This CDR3 contains 16 residues. J gave up 0 bases and V 1 base, and 3 bases lay outside the gene matches. CDR3: CASSLIRGGSYNEQFF. The CDR3 DNA reads as TGTGCCAGCAGCTTGATTCGGGGGGGCTCCTACAATGAGCAGTTCTTC.

This clonotype was recorded many times. The rearrangement joins TRBV5-1 to TRBJ1-1; 8 bases align to TRBD1. The V gene end was trimmed by 0 bases and the J gene end by 5 bases; junction bases not matched to a gene: 9. There are 16 residues in the CDR3. Germline assignment: CDR1 SGHRS and CDR2 YFSETQ. This CDR3 reads CASSLGVGRGPTEAFF. The CDR3 DNA sequence: TGCGCCAGCAGCTTGGGAGTTGGCAGGGGGCCGACTGAAGCTTTCTTT.

This clonotype was detected many times. J is TRBJ2-4 and V is TRBV3-1; D gene ambiguous. The V end lost 1 base, the J end lost 0 bases, and 7 bases lay between the germline ends. The CDR3 is 15 residues long. Per germline, CDR1 LGHDT and CDR2 YNNKEL (reference sequence). The CDR3 loop is CASSQGRIAKNIQYF. As DNA, the CDR3 is TGTGCCAGCAGCCAAGGACGGATAGCCAAAAACATTCAGTACTTC.